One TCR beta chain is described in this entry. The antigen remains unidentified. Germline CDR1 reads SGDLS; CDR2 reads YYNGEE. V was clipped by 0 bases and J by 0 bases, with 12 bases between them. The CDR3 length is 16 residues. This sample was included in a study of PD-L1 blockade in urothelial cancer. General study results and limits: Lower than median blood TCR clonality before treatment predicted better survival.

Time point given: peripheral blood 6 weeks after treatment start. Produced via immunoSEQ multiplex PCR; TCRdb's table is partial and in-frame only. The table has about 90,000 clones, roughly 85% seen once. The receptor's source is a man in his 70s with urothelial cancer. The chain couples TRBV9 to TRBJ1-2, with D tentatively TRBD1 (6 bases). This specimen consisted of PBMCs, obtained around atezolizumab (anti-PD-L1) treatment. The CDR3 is CASSVEGDPSNYGYTF. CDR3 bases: TGTGCCAGCAGCGTAGAGGGGGACCCCTCTAACTATGGCTACACCTTC.